This section outlines one TCR beta chain sequence together with its context. The antigen is undetermined. The source of the sample is a study of shared clonotypes between healthy human individuals. Study-level findings and limits: Across a handful of donors, naive CD4 shared about 5%, naive CD8 about 3.2%, memory CD4 less than 2.5%, memory CD8 over 0.3%.

Selected positively for CCR7 and CD45RO-negative, naive CD8 cells excluded terminally differentiated effector memory CD45RA+ cells. Method: immunoSEQ multiplex PCR; TCRdb's copy keeps in-frame clones and lacks some. The sample contains hundreds of thousands of clones, roughly 96% of which appear only once. The CDR3 extends over 15 amino acids. V and J are TRBV21-1 and TRBJ2-3; the table's D gene call, TRBD2, was not cross checked with the DNA. TRBV21-1 is a documented pseudogene. The material sequenced was naive CD8+ T cells sorted from blood. The sequence was obtained from a woman in her twenties or thirties in good health. The CDR3 DNA reads as TGTGCCAGCAGCAAAGCCAAGCGGTACACAGATACGCAGTATTTT. Translation gives CASSKAKRYTDTQYF.